Each of the 10 T cell receptor beta chains below was sequenced from the same sample in a study of metastatic and nonmetastatic thyroid tumors. TCRdb re-analyzed the PCR reads through MiXCR. The data hold 10,000 to 13,000 clones, with around 40% observed a single time. None of the patients had undergone any treatment ahead of thyroid surgery. Sequenced sample: tumor tissue. These receptors came from a female donor with papillary thyroid cancer or a benign thyroid nodule (not recorded which). Some clones in this sample may be carry-over from other donors' samples.

This clone was seen more than once but under ten times. The sample has other DNA sequences that encode this CDR3 too. In nucleotides, the CDR3 is TGTGCCAGCATGGAACTAGCGGGAGGGGAGCAGTACTTC. Its protein is CASMELAGGEQYF. The chain links TRBV6-1 to TRBJ2-7; 13 bases are shared with TRBD2. Germline trimming cut 7 bases from V and 7 bases from J; bases unmatched to any gene: 4. Germline V gene lookup returns CDR1 MNHNS and CDR2 SASEGT. This CDR3 is built from 13 residues.

V gene TRBV2 combines with J gene TRBJ1-6; D might be TRBD1 (5 bases). Trimming cost V 3 bases and J 10 bases, with 16 bases left between them. The CDR3 has 15 amino acids. Germline CDR1 is SNHLY and CDR2 is FYNNEI. CDR3 bases: TGTGCCAGCAGTGACCTGTTGGGGCCTCTCTCACCCCTCCACTTT. It is translated as CASSDLLGPLSPLHF.

The V gene is TRBV6-5, the J gene TRBJ1-5; D not certain. CDR3 length: 15 residues. Per the germline V gene, CDR1 is MNHEY and CDR2 is SVGAGI. V lost 2 bases, J lost 6 bases, and 14 bases lay in between. CDR3 coding DNA: TGTGCCAGCAGTTACGGGCTGGGGAACGGTCAGCCCCAGCATTTT. Its translation is CASSYGLGNGQPQHF.

By share, this clone counts as large. The chain is built from TRBV6-1 and TRBJ2-7; D is possibly TRBD1 (6 bases). V lost 4 bases to trimming and J lost 2 bases, with 15 bases between them. The CDR3 consists of 15 residues. CDR1 and CDR2 from the germline V gene are MNHNS and SASEGT. The CDR3 DNA sequence: TGTGCCAGCAGTGCGGAGACAGGTTTCACCTACGAGCAGTACTTC. Its protein product is CASSAETGFTYEQYF.

The chain links TRBV6-1 to TRBJ1-1; possible D gene TRBD1, 6 bases. Between the trimmed V and J ends, which lost 7 bases and 1 base, there was a span of 10 bases. CDR3 length equals 13 residues. Germline V gene lookup returns CDR1 MNHNS and CDR2 SASEGT. For the CDR3, the DNA is TGTGCCAGCAATCGGGGGCGGAACACTGAAGCTTTCTTT. As protein: CASNRGRNTEAFF.

The rearrangement joins TRBV7-9 to TRBJ2-5; TRBD2 agrees at 7 bases. The CDR3 totals 17 residues. CDR1 is SEHNR, CDR2 FQNEAQ, per germline (reference sequence). Trimming removed 5 bases from V and 2 bases from J; junction bases left unmatched: 14. This CDR3 is CASSTPGGGEPQETQYF. In DNA form, the CDR3 reads TGTGCCAGCAGCACCCCCGGGGGAGGGGAACCGCAAGAGACCCAGTACTTC.

This clone was detected a few times. The rearrangement uses TRBV28 and TRBJ1-3, with 7 bases that match TRBD1. Trimming took 6 bases from V and 3 from J; bases not matched to a gene: 11. The CDR3 extends over 16 amino acids. Germline V gene data show CDR1 as MDHEN and CDR2 as SYDVKM. Here the CDR3 reads CASSSSPGGIGNTIYF. The CDR3 region has the DNA TGTGCCAGCAGCAGCTCCCCAGGGGGTATTGGAAACACCATATATTTT.

This chain links TRBV5-1 with TRBJ1-1; no clear D gene. Trimming cost V 0 bases and J 4 bases, with 13 bases left between them. The CDR3 contains 15 residues. CDR1 SGHRS and CDR2 YFSETQ come from the germline V gene. In DNA form, the CDR3 reads TGCGCCAGCAGCTTGGACAGTTTGGTGGCCACTGAAGCTTTCTTT. This sequence encodes CASSLDSLVATEAFF.

The V call is TRBV4-3, the J call TRBJ2-2; D is uncertain. The length of the CDR3 is 15 residues. The V gene's germline CDR1 is LGHNA and CDR2 YSLEER. V gave up 1 base and J gave up 1 base, with 7 bases separating them. CDR3 protein: CASSQGVRNTGELFF. The CDR3 DNA sequence: TGCGCCAGCAGCCAAGGCGTCAGGAACACCGGGGAGCTGTTTTTT.

This chain links TRBV5-1 with TRBJ1-2; D may be TRBD1 (5 bases). Germline CDR1 SGHRS, CDR2 YFSETQ. The CDR3 has 12 amino acids. V dropped 4 bases and J dropped 3 bases, with 7 bases sitting between them. In nucleotides, the CDR3 is TGCGCCAGCAGCAGGGGTGACTATGGCTACACCTTC. It yields the protein CASSRGDYGYTF.